The 12 T cell receptor beta chains in this list originate from one sample, sequenced in a study of T cells after yellow fever vaccination. Using its own MiXCR run on the 5' RACE reads, TCRdb lists one record per CDR3 protein. The sample lists about 220,000 distinct CDR3 sequences, approximately 3% occurring once. The sequencing here drew on CD4+ T cells sorted from PBMCs, taken 10 days after the yellow fever booster vaccination. The receptors here all came from a man in his late teens or twenties who received the YFV17D yellow fever vaccine.

This clonotype was seen ten or more times. The chain uses TRBV6-2 or TRBV6-3 and TRBJ2-5; 13 nucleotides match TRBD2. This CDR3 is built from 16 residues. J lost 2 bases, V lost 5 bases, and 5 bases had no gene match. CDR1 MNHEY and CDR2 SVGEGT come from the germline V gene. The CDR3 region has the DNA TGTGCCAGCAGTATGACTAGCGGGGGGTTTCAAGAGACCCAGTACTTC. Translating it yields CASSMTSGGFQETQYF.

This clonotype was detected many times. The chain couples TRBV5-1 to TRBJ2-5, with TRBD2 identical over 8 bases. The V and J ends lost 1 base and 1 base, in that order; junction bases with no gene match: 3. This CDR3 has 15 amino acids. CDR1 and CDR2 (germline): SGHRS, YFSETQ. CDR3 coding DNA: TGCGCCAGCAGCTTGTCCCTAGCGGGCCAAGAGACCCAGTACTTC. It codes for CASSLSLAGQETQYF.

This clonotype was detected a few times. As DNA, the CDR3 is TGTGCCAGCGGTACAGGGGTTGGGGCCAACGTCCTGACTTTC. Its protein is CASGTGVGANVLTF. This chain uses TRBV21-1 with TRBJ2-6; the D call in the table, TRBD1, was not verified against the DNA. TRBV21-1 is deemed a pseudogene. CDR3 length: 14 residues.

This clonotype was picked up many times. The gene calls are TRBV12-3 or TRBV12-4 and TRBJ1-5; D is uncertain. This CDR3 comprises 13 residues. Between the trimmed V and J ends, which lost 3 bases and 2 bases, there was a span of 5 bases. CDR3: CASSFLGNQPQHF. The DNA for the CDR3 is TGTGCCAGCAGTTTTTTGGGCAATCAGCCCCAGCATTTT.

This clonotype was seen ten or more times. The chain recombines TRBV11-2 with TRBJ2-7; D uncertain. V dropped 6 bases and J dropped 0 bases, with 9 bases sitting between them. The CDR3 length is 13 residues. The germline gives CDR1 SGHAT, CDR2 FQNNGV. The CDR3 reads CASRPSASYEQYV. CDR3 nucleotides: TGTGCCAGCAGGCCTTCGGCCTCCTACGAGCAGTACGTC.

In its sample, this clonotype was seen many times. The chain uses TRBV12-3 or TRBV12-4 and TRBJ1-5; no firm D call. V lost 1 base and J lost 7, with 8 bases in between. The CDR3 covers 13 residues. Here the CDR3 reads CASSLGDKQPQHF. CDR3 nucleotides: TGTGCCAGCAGTTTAGGTGACAAACAGCCCCAGCATTTT.

The V call is TRBV7-2, the J call TRBJ2-6, with D perhaps being TRBD1 or TRBD2 (5 bases each). CDR1 is SGHTA, CDR2 FQGNSA, per germline. V was cut by 5 bases and J by 0 bases, with 14 bases left in between. The CDR3 is 17 amino acids. CDR3: CASSPRDGTSGANVLTF. The CDR3 nucleotides read TGTGCCAGCAGCCCTCGGGACGGTACCTCTGGGGCCAACGTCCTGACTTTC.

The table lists this clonotype with many counts. The rearrangement joins TRBV12-3 or TRBV12-4 to TRBJ1-5; TRBD1 might be the D (6 bases). V was clipped by 2 bases and J by 6 bases, with 17 bases between them. The CDR3 consists of 16 residues. As DNA, the CDR3 is TGTGCCAGCAGTTTAATGGGCAGGGGTCGAAGTCAGCCCCAGCATTTT. Residues: CASSLMGRGRSQPQHF.

J is TRBJ2-5 and V is TRBV5-1; 7 bases line up with TRBD2. Germline loops: CDR1 SGHRS, CDR2 YFSETQ. V trimming: 4 bases; J trimming: 1 base; junction bases outside the gene matches: 10. The CDR3 consists of 16 residues. The CDR3 protein is CASSPGLVWSQETQYF. The DNA for the CDR3 is TGCGCCAGCAGCCCCGGACTAGTTTGGAGCCAAGAGACCCAGTACTTC.

Many counts were recorded for this clonotype. The chain combines TRBV5-1 with TRBJ2-7, with TRBD1 identical over 7 bases. CDR1 is SGHRS and CDR2 is YFSETQ in the germline V gene. V gave up 4 bases and J gave up 4 bases; unmatched junction bases: 5. The CDR3 loop spans 13 amino acids. The CDR3 reads CASSRQGVYEQYF. The CDR3 DNA is TGCGCCAGCAGCCGGCAGGGGGTATACGAGCAGTACTTC.

This clonotype was detected a few times. V and J are TRBV4-1 and TRBJ1-2, with D tentatively TRBD1 (5 bases). Trimming shortened V by 4 bases and J by 5 bases, and 14 bases separated the two germline ends. The CDR3 totals 14 residues. Germline V gene data show CDR1 as MGHRA and CDR2 as YSYEKL. CDR3 residues: CASSRSVGAYGYTF. The CDR3 bases are TGCGCCAGCAGCCGATCAGTAGGGGCTTATGGCTACACCTTC.

By sample fraction, this clonotype is medium-sized. The chain employs TRBV7-2 and TRBJ2-5; a possible D gene is TRBD2 (7 bases). Germline V gives CDR1 SGHTA, CDR2 FQGNSA. This CDR3 contains 17 residues. The V end was cut by 5 bases, the J end by 0 bases, with 19 bases between. This CDR3 reads CASSPRGGGGYQETQYF. For the CDR3, the DNA is TGTGCCAGCAGCCCGCGCGGGGGAGGGGGGTACCAAGAGACCCAGTACTTC. The full variable domain, in which reference TRBV7-2 and TRBJ2-5 provide the parts outside the CDR3, is GAGVSQSPSNKVTEKGKDVELRCDPISGHTALYWYRQSLGQGLEFLIYFQGNSAPDKSGLPSDRFSAERTGGSVSTLTIQRTQQEDSAVYLCASSPRGGGGYQETQYFGPGTRLLVL.